These 20 T cell receptor beta chains were all obtained from the same sample, sequenced in a study of shared clonotypes between healthy human individuals. Data came from immunoSEQ multiplex PCR; TCRdb stores just in-frame clones and leaves some out. The table shows over a million clones, with roughly 80% occurring only once. The source material was memory CD4+ T cells sorted from blood. Described subset: CD45RA-negative fraction. The source of these receptors is a man in his late teens or twenties in good health.

This clone appeared a single time. The chain couples TRBV5-1 to TRBJ2-7; perhaps TRBD2 as D (6 bases). The CDR3 totals 14 residues. CDR1 SGHRS and CDR2 YFSETQ come from the germline V gene. The germline V and J ends were trimmed by 2 bases and 5 bases, with 14 bases remaining between them. The CDR3: CASSFPSGVDEQYF. The CDR3 region has the DNA TGCGCCAGCAGCTTCCCTTCGGGGGTAGACGAGCAGTACTTC. The full variable domain, in which reference TRBV5-1 and TRBJ2-7 provide the parts outside the CDR3, is KAGVTQTPRYLIKTRGQQVTLSCSPISGHRSVSWYQQTPGQGLQFLFEYFSETQRNKGNFPGRFSGRQFSNSRSEMNVSTLELGDSALYLCASSFPSGVDEQYFGPGTRLTVT.

The table lists this clone with a count of one. The chain joins TRBV7-9 to TRBJ2-5, with 7 bases lining up with TRBD1. With the DNA end fitting TRBJ2-7 better, the J assignment may be wrong. Germline values: CDR1 SEHNR, CDR2 FQNEAQ (reference sequence). This CDR3 is 15 amino acids long. The CDR3 region has the DNA TGTGCCAGCAGATATTCGGGACAGACGCTGGACGAGCAGTACTTC. Translated: CASRYSGQTLDEQYF.

This clone was detected many times. The chain carries TRBV5-6 and TRBJ2-3; D is undetermined. Germline CDR1 is SGHDT and CDR2 is YYEEEE. This CDR3 region has 16 residues. The germline V and J ends were trimmed by 4 bases and 1 base, with 16 bases remaining between them. Written as DNA, the CDR3 is TGTGCCAGCAGCCACGGACGCCGCTTTGGCACAGATACGCAGTATTTT. Protein sequence: CASSHGRRFGTDTQYF. The whole variable domain, filled in from reference TRBV5-6 and TRBJ2-3, reads DAGVTQSPTHLIKTRGQQVTLRCSPKSGHDTVSWYQQALGQGPQFIFQYYEEEERQRGNFPDRFSGHQFPNYSSELNVNALLLGDSALYLCASSHGRRFGTDTQYFGPGTRLTVL.

Points on this clone: This same CDR3 is encoded by further DNA sequences in the sample. The V and J genes are TRBV9 and TRBJ2-2, with D uncertain. The CDR3 is made up of 13 amino acids. Germline loops: CDR1 SGDLS, CDR2 YYNGEE. V lost 3 bases, J lost 1 base, and 4 bases lay in between. CDR3 sequence reads: CASSARNTGELFF. Written as DNA, the CDR3 is TGTGCCAGCAGCGCGAGGAACACCGGGGAGCTGTTTTTT.

The chain couples TRBV10-3 to TRBJ1-2, with TRBD1 matching 11 bases. The CDR3 totals 16 residues. Trimming at V came to 2 bases and at J to 7 bases, leaving 9 bases not matched to a gene. Germline V gene sequence: CDR1 ENHRY, CDR2 SYGVKD. CDR3 sequence: CAISEPRTGGASGYTF. The CDR3 DNA reads TGTGCCATCAGTGAGCCTAGGACAGGGGGCGCGAGTGGCTACACCTTC.

This clone was seen just once. The J gene is TRBJ1-1, the V gene TRBV2; D is unclear. Germline loops: CDR1 SNHLY, CDR2 FYNNEI. The ends were cut back, 4 bases at V and 0 bases at J, with 9 bases in the middle. The CDR3 runs to 14 residues. CDR3 nucleotides: TGTGCCAGCAGTGTTCTACGGATGAACACTGAAGCTTTCTTT. Its protein product is CASSVLRMNTEAFF. Full variable domain (rest looked up from reference TRBV2 and TRBJ1-1): EPEVTQTPSHQVTQMGQEVILRCVPISNHLYFYWYRQILGQKVEFLVSFYNNEISEKSEIFDDQFSVERPDGSNFTLKIRSTKLEDSAMYFCASSVLRMNTEAFFGQGTRLTVV.

V is TRBV6-5 and J is TRBJ1-6, with a weak D call TRBD1 (5 bases). The CDR3 contains 16 residues. Germline V gene data show CDR1 as MNHEY and CDR2 as SVGAGI. The ends were cut back, 0 bases at V and 2 bases at J, with 8 bases in the middle. In nucleotides, the CDR3 is TGTGCCAGCAGTTACTCAGGGGATACCTATAATTCACCCCTCCACTTT. This gives the protein CASSYSGDTYNSPLHF.

This clone was counted only a few times. The sample holds other DNA sequences that translate to the same CDR3. The CDR3 DNA is TGTGCCAGCGCCGGGACTAGAGGAGCTGGGGCCAACGTCCTGACTTTC. It yields the protein CASAGTRGAGANVLTF. J is TRBJ2-6 and V is TRBV5-4; 8 bases agree with TRBD2. Germline V gene lookup returns CDR1 SGHNT and CDR2 YYREEE (reference sequence). The CDR3 has 16 residues. The V gene end was trimmed by 7 bases and the J gene end by 2 bases; junction bases not matched to a gene: 8.

This sequence joins TRBV2 and TRBJ2-7, with D possibly matching TRBD2 (6 bases). The CDR3 sequence is 13 residues long. Germline CDR1 reads SNHLY; CDR2 reads FYNNEI. The V gene lost 11 bases and the J gene lost 1 base, with 15 bases spanning the gap. The CDR3 nucleotides read TGTGCCGGAGGGACCGACGGTTCCTACGAGCAGTACTTC. Protein sequence: CAGGTDGSYEQYF.

CDR3 in amino acids: CASSSNTLQGGLGEKLFF. The DNA of the CDR3 is TGTGCCAGTTCTTCCAATACCTTACAGGGCGGTCTGGGAGAAAAACTGTTTTTT. The chain couples TRBV18 to TRBJ1-4; TRBD1 might be the D (6 bases). V lost 9 bases and J lost 8, with 31 bases in between. Looked up from germline, CDR1 is KGHSH and CDR2 is LQKENI. The length of the CDR3 is 18 residues.

A note on this clone: Other DNA sequences in the sample encode the same CDR3. J is TRBJ2-5 and V is TRBV18; no clear D gene. The length of the CDR3 is 11 residues. The germline V gene has CDR1 KGHSH and CDR2 LQKENI. V lost 5 bases, J lost 0 bases, and 1 base lay in between. The CDR3 nucleotides read TGTGCCAGCTCAGACCAAGAGACCCAGTACTTC. Its translation: CASSDQETQYF.

This rearrangement joins TRBV5-4 to TRBJ2-2; TRBD1 or TRBD2 may be the D gene (7 bases each). The germline CDR1 and CDR2 sequences are SGHNT and YYREEE (reference sequence). The CDR3 covers 16 residues. The V and J ends lost 6 bases and 0 bases respectively, with 15 bases between them. CDR3 sequence (DNA): TGTGCCAGCACCCAGGGGGGGATATCGAACACCGGGGAGCTGTTTTTT. It specifies CASTQGGISNTGELFF.

The chain uses TRBV5-1 and TRBJ2-2; TRBD1 matches 7 bases. The CDR3 contains 14 residues. Per the germline V gene, CDR1 is SGHRS and CDR2 is YFSETQ. V gave up 5 bases and J gave up 3 bases; unmatched junction bases: 4. The CDR3 sequence is CASSTQGDTGELFF. In DNA, the CDR3 is TGCGCCAGCAGTACTCAGGGGGACACCGGGGAGCTGTTTTTT.

The CDR3 here is CAWSEGVGNTIYF. The CDR3 DNA is TGTGCCTGGAGTGAGGGTGTTGGAAACACCATATATTTT. The chain is built from TRBV30 and TRBJ1-3; D unresolved. This CDR3 comprises 13 residues. Trimming took off 1 base at V and 3 bases at J, with 7 bases between the two ends. The germline CDR1 and CDR2 sequences are GTSNPN and SVGIG (reference sequence).

This clone was seen just once. The rearrangement links TRBV6-6 to TRBJ1-1; 9 bases align to TRBD1. With V trimmed by 4 bases and J by 1 base, 7 bases remained unmatched. Germline loops: CDR1 MNHNY, CDR2 SVGAGI (reference sequence). There are 16 residues in the CDR3. The CDR3 DNA reads as TGTGCCAGCAGTTCGGCGGGACAGGGTACGAACACTGAAGCTTTCTTT. Encoded protein: CASSSAGQGTNTEAFF.

V gene TRBV2 combines with J gene TRBJ2-1; maybe TRBD2 (6 bases). The CDR3 length is 15 residues. The V end was cut by 2 bases, the J end by 0 bases, with 8 bases between. CDR1 and CDR2 from the germline V gene are SNHLY and FYNNEI. Here the CDR3 reads CASSESGLSYNEQFF. The CDR3 DNA reads TGTGCCAGCAGTGAAAGCGGGCTCTCCTACAATGAGCAGTTCTTC.

The chain is built from TRBV7-6 and TRBJ2-5, with D tentatively TRBD2 (5 bases). Germline V gene data show CDR1 as SGHVS and CDR2 as FNYEAQ. Trimming left V 6 bases short and J 4 bases short, with 15 bases between. The CDR3 consists of 14 residues. CDR3 protein: CASSPRRVLETQYF. The CDR3 region has the DNA TGTGCCAGCAGTCCCCGGCGGGTATTAGAGACCCAGTACTTC.

The V gene is TRBV6-1, the J gene TRBJ1-2; 10 bases fit TRBD1. Looked up from germline, CDR1 is MNHNS and CDR2 is SASEGT. The J segment lost 3 bases and the V segment lost 4 bases, leaving 5 bases of the junction unmatched. The CDR3 sequence is 15 residues long. The CDR3 protein is CASSGDRGGYYGYTF. CDR3 nucleotide sequence: TGTGCCAGCAGTGGGGACAGGGGTGGCTACTATGGCTACACCTTC.

In DNA form, the CDR3 reads TGTGCCAGCAGTGCTTGGTCAGGCTTAGCACCCCTCCACTTT. Residues: CASSAWSGLAPLHF. V usage is TRBV6-1 and J usage is TRBJ1-6; no firm D call. The CDR3 length is 14 residues. CDR1 is MNHNS and CDR2 is SASEGT in the germline V gene. The ends were cut back, 4 bases at V and 11 bases at J, with 15 bases in the middle.

The chain combines TRBV5-1 with TRBJ1-4; D remains unclear. The CDR3 is 15 residues long. Germline V lookup: CDR1 SGHRS, CDR2 YFSETQ. Trimming left V 3 bases short and J 7 bases short, with 16 bases between. CDR3 in DNA: TGCGCCAGCAGCTCTGGCTGGGATAAGAGTGAAAAACTGTTTTTT. It specifies CASSSGWDKSEKLFF.